Listed here are 15 T cell receptor beta chains from one sample, sequenced in a study of OX40 agonist ivuxolimab in advanced cancers. Clones were sequenced by immunoSEQ multiplex PCR, and TCRdb holds only the in-frame ones, with some missing. Among roughly 92,000 clones listed, about four fifths were seen once. The sample here was CD4+ or CD8+ T cells sorted from blood, taken in a trial of the OX40 agonist ivuxolimab. The receptors come from an adult with an advanced solid tumor such as melanoma, head and neck, liver or kidney cancer.

The chain carries TRBV19 and TRBJ2-4, with 15 bases identical to TRBD2. The trim removed 4 bases at V and 2 bases at J, leaving 9 bases unmatched. Germline CDR1 and CDR2: LNHDA and SQIVND (reference sequence). This CDR3 has 19 residues. The CDR3 DNA follows: TGTGCCAGTAGTACCCGGACTAGCGGGAGGGCTTCTTCCAAAAACATTCAGTACTTC. This translates into CASSTRTSGRASSKNIQYF.

The J gene is TRBJ2-5, the V gene TRBV10-1; TRBD2 agrees at 10 bases. The ends lost 1 base at V and 1 base at J; junction bases unmatched: 0. Germline assignment: CDR1 WNHNN and CDR2 SYGVQD (reference sequence). This CDR3 has 15 residues. Here the CDR3 reads CASSELAGGQETQYF. CDR3 nucleotide sequence: TGCGCCAGCAGTGAGTTAGCGGGAGGCCAAGAGACCCAGTACTTC.

The chain uses TRBV10-3 and TRBJ2-3; 8 bases line up with TRBD1. The J segment lost 8 bases and the V segment lost 6 bases, leaving 10 bases of the junction unmatched. Germline V gene data show CDR1 as ENHRY and CDR2 as SYGVKD. CDR3 length: 14 amino acids. In nucleotides, the CDR3 is TGTGCCATCAGGGGCGGACAGGGTCGAGGTACGCAGTATTTT. This codes for CAIRGGQGRGTQYF.

The chain has TRBV27 and TRBJ1-3; D is unresolved. Trimming left V 5 bases short and J 2 bases short, with 10 bases between. This CDR3 is built from 14 residues. In germline, CDR1 is MNHEY, CDR2 SMNVEV (reference sequence). This CDR3 is CASSKKVTGNTIYF. CDR3 DNA: TGTGCCAGCAGTAAAAAGGTGACTGGAAACACCATATATTTT.

This clone has just a few counts. The chain is built from TRBV10-3 and TRBJ1-2; maybe TRBD1 (6 bases). CDR1 ENHRY and CDR2 SYGVKD come from the germline V gene. V was cut by 3 bases and J by 4 bases, with 9 bases left in between. CDR3 length equals 13 residues. The CDR3 spells CAISEKGGYGYTF. In nucleotides, the CDR3 is TGTGCCATCAGTGAAAAGGGGGGCTATGGCTACACCTTC.

The chain has TRBV6-1 and TRBJ1-5; 10 nucleotides align to TRBD1. The CDR3 is 14 residues long. The ends lost 5 bases at V and 7 bases at J; junction bases unmatched: 5. CDR1 MNHNS and CDR2 SASEGT come from the germline V gene. The CDR3 loop is CASSNDRGRQPQHF. The CDR3 nucleotides read TGTGCCAGCAGTAATGACAGGGGGCGACAGCCCCAGCATTTT.

The CDR3 here is CASSFGLHYEQYF. The CDR3 DNA sequence: TGTGCCAGCAGCTTTGGACTCCACTACGAGCAGTACTTC. The rearrangement uses TRBV7-2 and TRBJ2-7, with D possibly matching TRBD2 (5 bases). This CDR3 has 13 amino acids. The germline V and J ends were trimmed by 3 bases and 3 bases, with 9 bases remaining between them. CDR1 and CDR2 (germline): SGHTA, FQGNSA.

This sequence joins TRBV5-4 and TRBJ1-4, with D possibly matching TRBD1 (6 bases). This CDR3 comprises 14 residues. Looked up from germline, CDR1 is SGHNT and CDR2 is YYREEE (reference sequence). The V gene lost 0 bases and the J gene lost 5 bases, with 8 bases spanning the gap. The chain's CDR3 is CASSLAGQNEKLFF. As DNA, the CDR3 is TGTGCCAGCAGCTTGGCCGGACAGAATGAAAAACTGTTTTTT.

The V and J genes are TRBV19 and TRBJ2-5; D is possibly TRBD2 (6 bases). The better agreement between TRBJ2-7 and the DNA end casts doubt on the J call. Germline CDR1 and CDR2: LNHDA and SQIVND (reference sequence). This CDR3 is built from 13 residues. The CDR3 reads CASSPTSSGEQYF. The CDR3 DNA reads as TGTGCCAGTAGCCCTACTAGCTCGGGCGAGCAGTACTTC.

The chain links TRBV5-1 to TRBJ1-4; possible D gene TRBD1, 6 bases. The CDR3 is 16 residues long. V was pared by 4 bases and J by 5 bases, with 18 bases between. Germline V gene lookup returns CDR1 SGHRS and CDR2 YFSETQ. CDR3 amino acids: CASSLRGQFENEKLFF. The CDR3 nucleotides are TGCGCCAGCAGCCTCCGAGGACAGTTCGAAAATGAAAAACTGTTTTTT.

This sequence joins TRBV30 and TRBJ1-5; D is unresolved. CDR3 length: 15 amino acids. The V and J ends lost 0 bases and 1 base respectively, with 10 bases between them. The germline gives CDR1 GTSNPN, CDR2 SVGIG (reference sequence). CDR3 protein: CAWSVRGNSNQPQHF. The CDR3 DNA reads as TGTGCCTGGAGTGTACGTGGGAACAGCAATCAGCCCCAGCATTTT. Based on the CDR3 plus reference TRBV30 and TRBJ1-5, the full variable domain is SQTIHQWPATLVQPVGSPLSLECTVEGTSNPNLYWYRQAAGRGLQLLFYSVGIGQISSEVPQNLSASRPQDRQFILSSKKLLLSDSGFYLCAWSVRGNSNQPQHFGDGTRLSIL.

The chain uses TRBV4-2 and TRBJ2-7, with D possibly matching TRBD1 (5 bases). The germline V gene has CDR1 LGHNA and CDR2 YNFKEQ. The CDR3 runs 16 residues. Between the trimmed V and J ends, which lost 1 base and 4 bases, there was a span of 17 bases. CDR3 in DNA: TGTGCCAGCAGCCAAGCCCAAGGGGCCAGATCTTACGAGCAGTACTTC. Protein product: CASSQAQGARSYEQYF.

The genes are TRBV6-5 and TRBJ1-1; D may be TRBD1 (6 bases). This CDR3 contains 15 residues. The germline V gene encodes CDR1 MNHEY and CDR2 SVGAGI. V was pared by 0 bases and J by 1 base, with 9 bases between. The chain's CDR3 is CASSYSMDRNTEAFF. Here the CDR3 DNA reads TGTGCCAGCAGTTACTCCATGGACAGGAACACTGAAGCTTTCTTT.

The CDR3 nucleotides read TGTGCCAGCAGCCTCAGGGACGGTCAGCCCCAGCATTTT. Protein: CASSLRDGQPQHF. The gene calls are TRBV6-5 and TRBJ1-5; D perhaps matches TRBD1 (5 bases). The CDR3 runs to 13 residues. The germline CDR1 and CDR2 sequences are MNHEY and SVGAGI. Trimming stripped 6 bases from V and 6 bases from J, with 12 bases between.

This chain uses TRBV5-1 with TRBJ2-5, with 7 nucleotides matching TRBD1. Germline trimming cut 1 base from V and 2 bases from J; bases unmatched to any gene: 2. The CDR3 covers 14 residues. Per germline, CDR1 SGHRS and CDR2 YFSETQ. The CDR3 DNA is TGCGCCAGCAGCTTGTCGGGACAGCAAGAGACCCAGTACTTC. It encodes CASSLSGQQETQYF.